This entry lists 29 T cell receptor beta chains sequenced from one sample in a study of blood T cells in healthy people across ages. A sample-barcoded 5' primer and a J-beta primer mix were used in a second PCR of roughly 6 to 11 cycles. MiXCR, applied by TCRdb to the 5' RACE reads, yields one record per CDR3 protein. Of 750,000 to 950,000 distinct CDR3 sequences listed, about 29% are singletons. This sample also appeared in a second study, on T cells of mothers and their children.

The sample was blood. The receptors come from a middle-aged woman in good health.

The chain is built from TRBV10-3 and TRBJ2-1; 10 bases match TRBD2. The CDR3 is 14 amino acids. The germline CDR1 and CDR2 sequences are ENHRY and SYGVKD. The V segment lost 7 bases and the J segment 7 bases; nucleotides outside the gene matches: 7. The CDR3 reads CAIKVSGGENEQFF. CDR3 DNA sequence: TGTGCCATCAAGGTGAGCGGGGGGGAGAATGAGCAGTTCTTC.

Only a few counts were recorded for this clonotype. At one end the junction does not follow the germline gene, possibly because of a read error. The DNA of the CDR3 is TGTACCACCAGCAGAGACACGACCGATGGGACCCAGTACTTC. This encodes CTTSRDTTDGTQYF. The gene calls are TRBV15 and TRBJ2-5; unclear D gene. CDR1 is LNHNV, CDR2 YYDKDF, per germline (reference sequence). The CDR3 contains 14 residues.

This clonotype showed up many times. The CDR3 bases are TGCGCCAGCAGCTCCGGGGGGGCCGCCCTGAACAATGAGCAGTTCTTC. Translation gives CASSSGGAALNNEQFF. This chain joins TRBV5-1 and TRBJ2-1; 8 nucleotides align to TRBD2. Germline values: CDR1 SGHRS, CDR2 YFSETQ. This CDR3 spans 16 amino acids. The junction had 10 bases not matched to a gene; V was cut back by 3 bases and J by 5 bases. The whole variable domain, remainder taken from reference TRBV5-1 and TRBJ2-1, is KAGVTQTPRYLIKTRGQQVTLSCSPISGHRSVSWYQQTPGQGLQFLFEYFSETQRNKGNFPGRFSGRQFSNSRSEMNVSTLELGDSALYLCASSSGGAALNNEQFFGPGTRLTVL.

This clonotype appeared many times. The chain uses TRBV6-2 or TRBV6-3 and TRBJ2-7; D possibly matches TRBD1 or TRBD2 (5 bases each). Trimming left V 2 bases short and J 11 bases short, with 19 bases between. The germline V gene encodes CDR1 MNHEY and CDR2 SVGEGT. The CDR3 is 14 residues long. CDR3 nucleotides: TGTGCCAGCAGTTACGACCTATATCGGGGCTGGGAGTACTTC. Residues: CASSYDLYRGWEYF.

This clonotype was seen only a few times. The chain joins TRBV9 to TRBJ1-1; the match to TRBD1 covers 8 bases. The CDR3 covers 14 residues. Losses at the gene ends were 4 bases for V and 0 bases for J; bases not matched to a gene: 2. From germline, CDR1 is SGDLS and CDR2 YYNGEE. The CDR3 here is CASSTQGVNTEAFF. The CDR3 nucleotides are TGTGCCAGCAGCACACAGGGGGTGAACACTGAAGCTTTCTTT.

On this clonotype itself: A much bigger clone sits one base away, suggesting this may be a read error. The chain joins TRBV12-3 or TRBV12-4 to TRBJ2-4, with 9 bases that match TRBD2. The CDR3 is 15 amino acids. The junction had 11 bases not matched to a gene; V was cut back by 1 base and J by 13 bases. The CDR3 protein is CASSLGGSGGGEQYF. CDR3 nucleotide sequence: TGTGCCAGCAGTTTAGGCGGTAGCGGGGGAGGTGAGCAGTACTTC.

This clonotype was counted once. A much larger clone lies one base from this, so it may be a read error. This sequence joins TRBV28 and TRBJ1-2; D not certain. This CDR3 is built from 13 residues. V was clipped by 3 bases and J by 1 base, with 6 bases between them. Germline V gene lookup returns CDR1 MDHEN and CDR2 SYDVKM. CDR3 DNA sequence: TGTGCCAGCAGTTTTCAGCTTAACTATGGCTACACCTTC. Protein sequence: CASSFQLNYGYTF.

This clonotype occurred a few times. This chain connects TRBV7-2 to TRBJ1-1; TRBD1 matches at 9 bases. V shed 3 bases, J shed 3 bases, and the junction held 2 bases outside the gene matches. CDR1 SGHTA and CDR2 FQGNSA come from the germline V gene. CDR3 length equals 14 residues. The CDR3 spells CASSFGQGYTEAFF. In DNA form, the CDR3 reads TGTGCCAGCAGCTTCGGACAGGGGTACACTGAAGCTTTCTTT.

The chain joins TRBV6-2 or TRBV6-3 to TRBJ2-2, with D perhaps assigned TRBD1 or TRBD2 (5 bases each). Germline V CDR1 and CDR2: MNHEY, SVGEGT. Trimming cost V 2 bases and J 4 bases, with 11 bases left between them. The CDR3 has 15 amino acids. The CDR3 is CASSYEGRATGELFF. CDR3 DNA: TGTGCCAGCAGTTACGAGGGGCGCGCCACCGGGGAGCTGTTTTTT.

The chain links TRBV19 to TRBJ2-5; 9 bases map to TRBD2. The CDR3 loop spans 15 amino acids. V dropped 2 bases and J dropped 5; count of bases not matched to a gene: 6. Germline-derived CDR1 and CDR2 are LNHDA and SQIVND (reference sequence). The CDR3 region is CASSISSSGDETQYF. The DNA for the CDR3 is TGTGCCAGTAGTATATCTTCTAGCGGGGATGAGACCCAGTACTTC.

In regard to this clonotype: A much larger clonotype is one base distant, so this may be a read error. J is TRBJ2-7 and V is TRBV28; 9 positions match TRBD1. The CDR3 runs to 14 residues. V was clipped by 6 bases and J by 1 base; unmatched bases: 4. The germline V gene has CDR1 MDHEN and CDR2 SYDVKM. The CDR3 coding sequence is TGTGCCAGCAGAGAGACAGGGGGATCCTACGAGCAGTACTTC. Translating it yields CASRETGGSYEQYF. Full variable domain (outside the CDR3, taken from reference TRBV28 and TRBJ2-7): DVKVTQSSRYLVKRTGEKVFLECVQDMDHENMFWYRQDPGLGLRLIYFSYDVKMKEKGDIPEGYSVSREKKERFSLILESASTNQTSMYLCASRETGGSYEQYFGPGTRLTVT.

The V call is TRBV7-3, the J call TRBJ1-1; D gene unclear. V was cut by 2 bases and J by 6 bases, with 13 bases left in between. Germline loops: CDR1 SGHTA, CDR2 FQGTGA. The CDR3 has 14 amino acids. For the CDR3, the DNA is TGTGCCAGCAGCTTATCCTCCCGCGGGGCTGAAGCTTTCTTT. Amino acid sequence: CASSLSSRGAEAFF.

This clonotype was observed a few times. This chain links TRBV4-1 with TRBJ1-2, with D unclear. The CDR3 is made up of 13 amino acids. Trimming removed 1 base from V and 5 bases from J, with 8 bases in between. Germline V gene sequence: CDR1 MGHRA, CDR2 YSYEKL. CDR3 nucleotide sequence: TGCGCCAGCAGCCAAGGAGAGCCATATGGCTACACCTTC. Translation: CASSQGEPYGYTF.

This clonotype was observed a few times. The chain carries TRBV10-3 and TRBJ2-7; a possible D gene is TRBD1 (6 bases). Germline V gene lookup returns CDR1 ENHRY and CDR2 SYGVKD. Trimming stripped 10 bases from V and 4 bases from J, with 14 bases between. The CDR3 spans 12 residues. CDR3 nucleotides: TGTGCCACCAGGGACACCGGGTACGAGCAGTACTTC. Its translation: CATRDTGYEQYF.

On this clonotype: At one end, the junction sequence differs from germline, possibly due to a read error. The CDR3 sequence: CASSTGTAYGQYF. CDR3 bases: TGCGCCAGCAGCACCGGGACAGCTTACGGGCAGTACTTC. This sequence joins TRBV5-1 and TRBJ2-7, with 7 bases matching TRBD1. This CDR3 has 13 residues. Germline-derived CDR1 and CDR2 are SGHRS and YFSETQ. The whole variable domain, filled in from reference TRBV5-1 and TRBJ2-7, reads KAGVTQTPRYLIKTRGQQVTLSCSPISGHRSVSWYQQTPGQGLQFLFEYFSETQRNKGNFPGRFSGRQFSNSRSEMNVSTLELGDSALYLCASSTGTAYGQYFGPGTRLTVT.

Remarks on this clonotype: A much larger clone lies one base from this, so it may be a read error. The chain has TRBV16 and TRBJ2-1; 10 bases align to TRBD2. Germline V lookup: CDR1 KGHSY, CDR2 FQNENV. The trim removed 4 bases at V and 8 bases at J, leaving 11 bases unmatched. The CDR3 is made up of 16 amino acids. The CDR3 DNA follows: TGTGCCAGCAGCCCGCCGCCTAGCGGGGGCCGGGATGAGCAGTTCTTC. Translating gives CASSPPPSGGRDEQFF.

J is TRBJ1-1 and V is TRBV11-2; a possible D gene is TRBD1 (5 bases). Germline V gives CDR1 SGHAT, CDR2 FQNNGV. Trimming removed 1 base from V and 7 bases from J, with 10 bases in between. The CDR3 is 13 residues long. In DNA form, the CDR3 reads TGTGCCAGCAGCTTAGTCCCCCAGGGTGAAGCTTTCTTT. Amino acids: CASSLVPQGEAFF.

This clonotype was seen a few times. The chain recombines TRBV5-1 with TRBJ2-1; D ambiguous. The CDR3 runs 14 residues. V was pared by 4 bases and J by 4 bases, with 12 bases between. Germline V gene sequence: CDR1 SGHRS, CDR2 YFSETQ. For the CDR3, the DNA is TGCGCCAGCAGCCCCGGGTCCCGTTACAATGAGCAGTTCTTC. Encoded protein: CASSPGSRYNEQFF.

The chain recombines TRBV6-5 with TRBJ2-7, with D tentatively TRBD2 (6 bases). The V gene's germline CDR1 is MNHEY and CDR2 SVGAGI. This CDR3 has 15 residues. The ends were cut back, 4 bases at V and 0 bases at J, with 13 bases in the middle. The CDR3 DNA follows: TGTGCCAGCAGTTCCACGGGACTCCTCTCCTACGAGCAGTACTTC. Translating it yields CASSSTGLLSYEQYF.

The chain is built from TRBV12-3 or TRBV12-4 and TRBJ1-4; TRBD1 might be the D (6 bases). The CDR3 is made up of 14 amino acids. The V end was cut by 2 bases, the J end by 5 bases, with 9 bases between. The CDR3 reads CASSLNRENEKLFF. The DNA of the CDR3 is TGTGCCAGCAGTTTAAACAGGGAGAATGAAAAACTGTTTTTT.

This sequence joins TRBV7-3 and TRBJ2-3; TRBD2 matches at 7 bases. Germline loops: CDR1 SGHTA, CDR2 FQGTGA. The CDR3 runs to 13 residues. V shed 2 bases and J 5 bases; nucleotides not matched to a gene: 1. The CDR3 loop reads CASSLASGDTQYF. The CDR3, as DNA: TGTGCCAGCAGCTTAGCTAGCGGAGATACGCAGTATTTT.

CDR3 DNA: TGTGCCAGCGCCTTTCACCGAGGGATTAGCTCCTACAATGAGCAGTACTTC. It yields the protein CASAFHRGISSYNEQYF. The rearrangement joins TRBV6-2 or TRBV6-3 to TRBJ2-7, with D possibly TRBD2 on 5 matching bases. V gave up 8 bases and J gave up 7 bases, with 30 bases separating them. The germline CDR1 and CDR2 sequences are MNHEY and SVGEGT. The CDR3 loop spans 17 amino acids.

This clonotype was seen ten or more times. This CDR3 is CASSVVPGEKRYF. The CDR3 coding sequence is TGTGCCAGCAGCGTAGTCCCAGGAGAAAAGCGGTACTTC. The chain joins TRBV9 to TRBJ2-7; D unclear. Trimming took 0 bases from V and 12 from J, leaving 16 bases between them. This CDR3 comprises 13 residues. Germline CDR1 is SGDLS and CDR2 is YYNGEE.

This clonotype has just a few counts. The chain combines TRBV20-1 with TRBJ1-2; D may be TRBD1 (5 bases). Germline CDR1 and CDR2: DFQATT and SNEGSKA (reference sequence). The CDR3 spans 12 residues. The CDR3 region has the DNA TGCAGGCCTGTGGGGGAGGACTATGGCTACACCTTC. Protein sequence: CRPVGEDYGYTF.

This clonotype was seen more than once but under ten times. One end of the junction does not line up with germline, which may come from a read error. The chain links TRBV10-3 to TRBJ1-2; D ambiguous. The CDR3 length is 12 residues. Germline CDR1 and CDR2: ENHRY and SYGVKD. The CDR3 region has the DNA TGTGCCATCGGTGAAGCTAACTATGGCTACACCTTC. This translates into CAIGEANYGYTF.

This clonotype was detected ten times or more. This chain joins TRBV7-2 and TRBJ2-1; a weak D match, TRBD1 (6 bases). Trimming took 6 bases from V and 5 from J, leaving 8 bases between them. CDR1 is SGHTA and CDR2 is FQGNSA in the germline V gene. The CDR3 extends over 12 amino acids. The chain's CDR3 is CASRPGDNEQFF. The CDR3 nucleotides read TGTGCCAGCAGACCAGGGGACAATGAGCAGTTCTTC. The full variable domain, rest sourced from reference TRBV7-2 and TRBJ2-1, is GAGVSQSPSNKVTEKGKDVELRCDPISGHTALYWYRQSLGQGLEFLIYFQGNSAPDKSGLPSDRFSAERTGGSVSTLTIQRTQQEDSAVYLCASRPGDNEQFFGPGTRLTVL.

This clonotype was counted only a few times. The chain carries TRBV20-1 and TRBJ2-3; possibly TRBD2 for D (6 bases). CDR1 is DFQATT and CDR2 is SNEGSKA in the germline V gene (reference sequence). Trimming left V 5 bases short and J 0 bases short, with 21 bases between. The CDR3 spans 17 residues. CDR3 region: CSAGGAGGLGSTDTQYF. CDR3 bases: TGCAGTGCTGGAGGGGCCGGAGGGTTGGGGAGCACAGATACGCAGTATTTT.

This rearrangement joins TRBV14 to TRBJ1-1; no clear D gene. Trimming took 0 bases from V and 4 from J, leaving 12 bases between them. Germline lookup yields CDR1 SGHDN and CDR2 FVKESK. The CDR3 extends over 15 amino acids. The CDR3 bases are TGTGCCAGCAGCCAAGATAGTCAGCCGACCACTGAAGCTTTCTTT. This codes for CASSQDSQPTTEAFF. The complete variable domain, with remaining parts taken from reference TRBV14 and TRBJ1-1, reads EAGVTQFPSHSVIEKGQTVTLRCDPISGHDNLYWYRRVMGKEIKFLLHFVKESKQDESGMPNNRFLAERTGGTYSTLKVQPAELEDSGVYFCASSQDSQPTTEAFFGQGTRLTVV.

This clonotype was counted between two and nine times. The chain is built from TRBV5-5 and TRBJ2-3, with TRBD1 matching over 8 bases. J gave up 2 bases and V 2 bases, and 4 bases lay outside the gene matches. CDR3 length: 15 residues. CDR1 is SGHKS, CDR2 YYEKEE, per germline (reference sequence). This CDR3 reads CASSLGTGPTDTQYF. The CDR3 DNA sequence: TGTGCCAGCAGCTTAGGGACAGGACCCACAGATACGCAGTATTTT.